These 14 T cell receptor beta chains originate from one sample sequenced in a study of blood T cell repertoires in COVID-19. Only in-frame clones appear in the TCRdb table, and some are missing; sequencing was by immunoSEQ multiplex PCR. The data show 240,000 or so clones, with roughly 89% seen just once and approximately 9% held by the top ten. Sequenced sample: PBMCs or T cells enriched from blood (not recorded which). Receptor source: a man aged 35-49 years who had recovered from COVID-19.

The V call is TRBV19, the J call TRBJ1-1; no clear D. Germline CDR1 reads LNHDA; CDR2 reads SQIVND (reference sequence). V shed 5 bases and J shed 6 bases, with 19 bases lying between them. The CDR3 contains 15 residues. The CDR3 coding sequence is TGTGCCAGTAGTCCCAGTAAAGCGCCGGGGTCTGAAGCTTTCTTT. Amino acids: CASSPSKAPGSEAFF.

In DNA, the CDR3 is TGTGCCAGCAGCGTAGTAGCGGGAGGGCCCGATGAGCAGTTCTTC. Translating gives CASSVVAGGPDEQFF. The chain uses TRBV9 and TRBJ2-1, with 11 bases aligning to TRBD2. The CDR3 is made up of 15 amino acids. Trimming cost V 0 bases and J 8 bases; bases outside gene matches: 4. Germline V gene data show CDR1 as SGDLS and CDR2 as YYNGEE. Complete variable domain (other parts from reference TRBV9 and TRBJ2-1): DSGVTQTPKHLITATGQRVTLRCSPRSGDLSVYWYQQSLDQGLQFLIQYYNGEERAKGNILERFSAQQFPDLHSELNLSSLELGDSALYFCASSVVAGGPDEQFFGPGTRLTVL.

This chain joins TRBV7-6 and TRBJ2-5; 10 bases match TRBD2. Germline V CDR1 and CDR2: SGHVS, FNYEAQ. The junction had 5 bases not matched to a gene; V was cut back by 2 bases and J by 5 bases. The CDR3 consists of 15 residues. The CDR3 is CASSLLAGVKETQYF. Here the CDR3 DNA reads TGTGCCAGCAGCTTACTAGCGGGAGTGAAGGAGACCCAGTACTTC.

The rearrangement joins TRBV28 to TRBJ1-2, with TRBD1 matching over 7 bases. This CDR3 is built from 13 residues. The germline gives CDR1 MDHEN, CDR2 SYDVKM. The trim removed 6 bases at V and 5 bases at J, leaving 6 bases unmatched. The CDR3 is CASRQDRIYGYTF. In DNA form, the CDR3 reads TGTGCCAGCAGACAGGACAGGATATATGGCTACACCTTC.

The V call is TRBV7-2, the J call TRBJ1-1, with D perhaps TRBD1 (6 bases). The CDR3 covers 15 residues. In germline, CDR1 is SGHTA, CDR2 FQGNSA. The germline V and J ends were trimmed by 5 bases and 0 bases, with 13 bases remaining between them. The CDR3 is CASSPDRNLNTEAFF. CDR3 sequence (DNA): TGTGCCAGCAGCCCTGACAGGAACCTGAACACTGAAGCTTTCTTT.

The chain employs TRBV29-1 and TRBJ2-1; no clear D. The V end lost 7 bases, the J end lost 6 bases, and 16 bases lay between the germline ends. The CDR3 runs 13 residues. Germline CDR1 SQVTM, CDR2 ANQGSEA. The CDR3, as DNA: TGCAGCGCCTCCAATCGGTTGCGCAATGAGCAGTTCTTC. Translating it yields CSASNRLRNEQFF.

V usage is TRBV10-3 and J usage is TRBJ2-7; 9 bases agree with TRBD2. This CDR3 comprises 18 residues. V lost 4 bases and J lost 5; bases outside the gene matches: 18. The V gene's germline CDR1 is ENHRY and CDR2 SYGVKD. The CDR3 DNA sequence: TGTGCCATCAGTGGGCGCCACCTGACGGCGGGAGGGCCCCACGAGCAGTACTTC. Translating it yields CAISGRHLTAGGPHEQYF.

The J gene is TRBJ2-5, the V gene TRBV7-9; TRBD2 matches at 11 bases. From germline, CDR1 is SEHNR and CDR2 FQNEAQ (reference sequence). Unmatched junction bases numbered 10, after V lost 3 bases and J lost 4 bases. The CDR3 is 17 residues long. The CDR3 here is CASSFWVSGGAGETQYF. CDR3 DNA: TGTGCCAGCAGCTTCTGGGTTAGCGGGGGGGCCGGAGAGACCCAGTACTTC.

The chain combines TRBV9 with TRBJ2-1; TRBD2 matches 9 bases. CDR3 length: 20 residues. V was pared by 0 bases and J by 0 bases, with 13 bases of the junction left unmatched. CDR1 is SGDLS, CDR2 YYNGEE, per germline. CDR3 DNA sequence: TGTGCCAGCAGCGTAGCTATAGGGCTAGCGGGGCTAAGCTCCTACAATGAGCAGTTCTTC. It codes for CASSVAIGLAGLSSYNEQFF.

This rearrangement joins TRBV7-2 to TRBJ1-5; the D is unclear. Germline CDR1 SGHTA, CDR2 FQGNSA. The CDR3 is 15 amino acids. The V end lost 6 bases, the J end lost 7 bases, and 19 bases lay between the germline ends. The CDR3: CASRKAGREGQPQHF. CDR3 coding DNA: TGTGCCAGCAGAAAAGCTGGGAGAGAAGGGCAGCCCCAGCATTTT. Full variable domain (remainder filled in from reference TRBV7-2 and TRBJ1-5): GAGVSQSPSNKVTEKGKDVELRCDPISGHTALYWYRQSLGQGLEFLIYFQGNSAPDKSGLPSDRFSAERTGGSVSTLTIQRTQQEDSAVYLCASRKAGREGQPQHFGDGTRLSIL.

This chain connects TRBV5-1 to TRBJ2-1; TRBD2 matches at 11 bases. V was clipped by 4 bases and J by 6 bases; unmatched bases: 3. Germline V gene data show CDR1 as SGHRS and CDR2 as YFSETQ. The CDR3 is made up of 14 amino acids. CDR3 region: CASSTGLAGNEQFF. The DNA of the CDR3 is TGCGCCAGCAGCACCGGACTAGCGGGCAATGAGCAGTTCTTC.

The rearrangement uses TRBV19 and TRBJ1-5, with D perhaps matching TRBD1 (5 bases). The V end lost 8 bases, the J end lost 0 bases, and 23 bases lay between the germline ends. CDR1 and CDR2 from the germline V gene are LNHDA and SQIVND (reference sequence). CDR3 length: 18 residues. The CDR3 reads CASGGGGSAWTSNQPQHF. In DNA, the CDR3 is TGTGCCAGTGGTGGGGGAGGGTCCGCGTGGACTAGCAATCAGCCCCAGCATTTT.

V and J are TRBV4-2 and TRBJ2-7; 10 positions match TRBD2. V dropped 0 bases and J dropped 3; count of bases not matched to a gene: 14. CDR1 LGHNA and CDR2 YNFKEQ come from the germline V gene. The CDR3 is 19 amino acids. CDR3 protein: CASSQDHPSGSREGYEQYF. For the CDR3, the DNA is TGTGCCAGCAGCCAAGATCATCCTAGCGGGAGTAGGGAAGGCTACGAGCAGTACTTC.

V gene TRBV15 combines with J gene TRBJ2-7; no firm D call. Looked up from germline, CDR1 is LNHNV and CDR2 is YYDKDF (reference sequence). V gave up 0 bases and J gave up 4 bases, with 7 bases separating them. CDR3 length: 13 residues. The CDR3 protein is CATSRDFGYEQYF. The CDR3 region has the DNA TGTGCCACCAGCAGAGATTTCGGGTACGAGCAGTACTTC.